The TCR beta chain under discussion was sequenced for a study of blood T cell repertoires in COVID-19. Study in general: The United States, Italy and Spain provided the acute and convalescent COVID-19 samples.

Generated by immunoSEQ multiplex PCR, the TCRdb table keeps only in-frame clones and is missing some. The repertoire has 100,000 to 150,000 clones, about 81% of them found once; the top ten carry 3.8%. Trimming removed 4 bases from V and 5 bases from J; junction bases left unmatched: 8. This CDR3 has 17 amino acids. Germline V CDR1 and CDR2: PRHDT, FYEKMQ (reference sequence). This clonotype originated in a woman in her forties or fifties with acute or convalescent COVID-19. Sequenced: peripheral blood. The V call is TRBV13, the J call TRBJ2-1; 13 bases fit TRBD2. Here the CDR3 DNA reads TGTGCCAGCAGCTCCTCTCGACTAGCGGGGGGTCACAATGAGCAGTTCTTC. It specifies CASSSSRLAGGHNEQFF. Full variable domain (missing parts from reference TRBV13 and TRBJ2-1): AAGVIQSPRHLIKEKRETATLKCYPIPRHDTVYWYQQGPGQDPQFLISFYEKMQSDKGSIPDRFSAQQFSDYHSELNMSSLELGDSALYFCASSSSRLAGGHNEQFFGPGTRLTVL.